The sequence of this T cell receptor (beta chain) was determined in a study of blood T cell repertoires in COVID-19 (TCRdb year 2020). For context, the study as a whole: Collaborator samples came from the United States, Italy and Spain and covered acute and convalescent phases of COVID-19. Subjects who had been exposed to COVID-19, were actively infected with it, or had recovered from it provided the deeply sampled blood TCRbeta repertoires that made up the dataset. Samples came from the ongoing ImmuneRACE study (first 160 participants) plus 1,254 subjects from 6 global collaborators. The prospective study material was composed of cDNA or gDNA derived from T cells, B-cell-depleted T cells, or PBMCs. Where HLA class I and class II types were available, the types were taken from metadata supplied by the sample provider, not from assay-based typing. The repertoires were released in a freely available public database intended as a resource for research on the immune response to SARS-CoV-2. A de-identified subject ID, COVID-19 status, age in years and sex were almost always included in the sample metadata.

Here is what the overall study found, with its caveats: The quantity of clinical and demographic metadata differed by source and by participant and was supplied without curation.

In the prospective study, participants were about 18 to 95 years old, resided in about two dozen geographic areas of the United States, and were enrolled through a virtual design. Cohort assignment in the prospective study relied on participant-reported clinical history from a screening survey and a study questionnaire. ImmuneRACE Cohort 3 recovered participants were defined by two consecutive negative NP/OP PCR tests, healthcare professional clearance, or symptom resolution. Each participant in the prospective study had whole blood, serum and a nasopharyngeal or oropharyngeal swab collected by mobile phlebotomists. Over a roughly two-month period, participants in the prospective study had the option of providing additional blood draws and questionnaires. Prospective study blood samples were shipped either frozen or at room temperature before DNA extraction. TCRbeta CDR3 regions were amplified from genomic DNA by means of the immunoSEQ Assay, a bias-controlled multiplex PCR. The authors' analysis ran thus. Within the assay, amplification of reference gene primers was used to estimate how many nucleated cells each sample contained. Sequence reads were collapsed and filtered to measure the absolute abundance of every unique TCRbeta CDR3 rearrangement. For each sample, productive Simpson clonality was calculated as the square root of Simpson's diversity index over productive rearrangements. TCRdb carries this immuneACCESS record with in-frame sequences only. Its versions omit some clonotypes, under half of them owing to an unresolved V gene in the studies checked, with the rest unexplained. That table furnishes V, J and clone size, whereas the DNA furnished D and trimming. Present in this sample are 280,000 or so clones, approximately 83% of which were seen just once. The ten largest account for less than 2.5% of the sample.

On this clone: The antigen this receptor binds is unknown. No much larger clonotype is one base removed from it; base qualities were not supplied.

Sequences LGHDT (CDR1) and YNNKEL (CDR2) are obtained from the germline V gene (reference sequence). V lost 4 bases and J lost 3 bases, and the count of bases not matched to a germline gene is 7. Measured from the cysteine to the phenylalanine, the CDR3 is 16 residues long. The sequence is cut down to CDR3 DNA, 48 bases in frame from base 1. The sequence came from a man in his thirties or forties who had recovered from COVID-19. Sequencing was performed on PBMCs or T cells enriched from blood (not recorded which). The chain couples TRBV3-1 (or the pseudogene TRBV3-2) to TRBJ2-1, with 9 central nucleotides matching TRBD2. The nucleotides are TGTGCCAGCAGCCTGGGGGCTAGCGGGGTCTACAATGAGCAGTTCTTC. Protein translation: CASSLGASGVYNEQFF.